These 16 T cell receptor beta chains were all obtained from the same sample, sequenced in a study of T cell changes during pregnancy in multiple sclerosis. Some clones are missing from TCRdb's copy, which holds only in-frame ones; the method was immunoSEQ multiplex PCR. This sample yields approximately 44,000 clones, of which more than 85% are seen a single time; 0.5% belongs to the top ten. The source was CD4+ T cells from peripheral blood mononuclear cells, collected in the second trimester of pregnancy. All receptors derive from a female donor in good health, enrolled as a control in a pregnancy study.

In its sample, this clone was seen a few times. The chain has TRBV27 and TRBJ2-7, with 11 bases fitting TRBD1. Trimming cost V 6 bases and J 6 bases; bases outside gene matches: 10. The CDR3 covers 15 residues. CDR1 and CDR2 from the germline V gene are MNHEY and SMNVEV (reference sequence). The CDR3 sequence is CASSSDRGRFSEQYF. The CDR3 bases are TGTGCCAGCAGCTCGGACAGGGGGCGTTTTTCCGAGCAGTACTTC.

DNA for the CDR3: TGTGCCAGCAGAGAAGGGCCGGGGGATGGGGAGCTGTTTTTT. It specifies CASREGPGDGELFF. The genes are TRBV28 and TRBJ2-2; D possibly corresponds to TRBD2 (6 bases). The V end was cut by 6 bases, the J end by 8 bases, with 16 bases between. Per germline, CDR1 MDHEN and CDR2 SYDVKM. This CDR3 spans 14 amino acids.

This rearrangement joins TRBV7-2 to TRBJ2-7, with 12 bases lining up with TRBD2. V trimming: 5 bases; J trimming: 1 base; junction bases outside the gene matches: 6. The CDR3 runs to 16 residues. The germline CDR1 and CDR2 sequences are SGHTA and FQGNSA. CDR3: CASSLRGLAGSYEQYF. In DNA, the CDR3 is TGTGCCAGCAGCCTAAGGGGACTAGCGGGTTCCTACGAGCAGTACTTC.

In DNA form, the CDR3 reads TGTGCCAGCAAAAGAGGGGATACGCAGTATTTT. Translation gives CASKRGDTQYF. The V and J genes are TRBV6-5 and TRBJ2-3, with D possibly TRBD2 on 5 matching bases. The CDR3 contains 11 residues. Trimming pared 7 bases from V and 6 bases from J, leaving 8 bases between. Germline loops: CDR1 MNHEY, CDR2 SVGAGI.

This rearrangement joins TRBV7-2 to TRBJ2-5, with 8 bases aligning to TRBD2. This CDR3 contains 11 residues. Germline assignment: CDR1 SGHTA and CDR2 FQGNSA. CDR3 residues: CGYREGETQYF. CDR3 DNA sequence: TGTGGGTACCGGGAGGGGGAGACCCAGTACTTC.

The chain carries TRBV11-2 and TRBJ2-7; perhaps TRBD2 as D (5 bases). V was shortened by 4 bases and J by 2 bases, with 12 bases between the two germline ends. Germline V lookup: CDR1 SGHAT, CDR2 FQNNGV. The CDR3 sequence is 14 residues long. The CDR3 sequence: CASSYNSDTYEQYF. DNA of the CDR3: TGTGCCAGCAGCTACAATAGCGATACCTACGAGCAGTACTTC.

DNA of the CDR3: TGTGCCAGCAGTTCCCACGCGGGGGCAGGCTACACCTTC. Its translation is CASSSHAGAGYTF. The chain combines TRBV28 with TRBJ1-2, with a weak D call TRBD1 (6 bases). The V gene's germline CDR1 is MDHEN and CDR2 SYDVKM. V lost 4 bases to trimming and J lost 8 bases, with 14 bases between them. This CDR3 has 13 residues.

V usage is TRBV11-2 and J usage is TRBJ1-6; D gene uncertain. CDR1 SGHAT and CDR2 FQNNGV come from the germline V gene. The CDR3 is 17 amino acids. Trimming took off 5 bases at V and 2 bases at J, with 16 bases between the two ends. CDR3 region: CASSKTTRGAYNSPLHF. CDR3 nucleotide sequence: TGTGCCAGCAGCAAGACGACCCGCGGAGCCTATAATTCACCCCTCCACTTT.

This chain connects TRBV5-4 to TRBJ1-2; no definite D call. The V gene's germline CDR1 is SGHNT and CDR2 YYREEE (reference sequence). The CDR3 runs to 15 residues. V was trimmed by 3 bases and J by 7 bases, leaving 19 bases between them. The CDR3 nucleotides read TGTGCCAGCAGCTCCGGGATGCGGCCGGGAGTTGGCTACACCTTC. Residues: CASSSGMRPGVGYTF.

The DNA of the CDR3 is TGTGCCAGCAGCCTCAGTAGCGGGGTACTCAATGAGCAGTTCTTC. This sequence encodes CASSLSSGVLNEQFF. The chain combines TRBV7-2 with TRBJ2-1; 8 bases align to TRBD2. The CDR3 is 15 residues long. The trim removed 5 bases at V and 6 bases at J, leaving 9 bases unmatched. Germline CDR1 and CDR2: SGHTA and FQGNSA.

This clone was seen a few times. The rearrangement links TRBV30 to TRBJ1-4; possibly TRBD1 for D (5 bases). V was clipped by 8 bases and J by 7 bases, with 17 bases between them. The CDR3 contains 13 residues. Germline loops: CDR1 GTSNPN, CDR2 SVGIG (reference sequence). CDR3 loop: CAGHGGGSEKLFF. The CDR3, as DNA: TGTGCCGGACATGGGGGGGGGAGTGAAAAACTGTTTTTT.

The rearrangement joins TRBV19 to TRBJ2-7; TRBD1 is a possible D gene (5 bases). This CDR3 has 14 amino acids. V was cut by 5 bases and J by 3 bases, with 14 bases left in between. Per the germline V gene, CDR1 is LNHDA and CDR2 is SQIVND (reference sequence). CDR3 loop: CASSSMAGYYEQYF. The CDR3 DNA follows: TGTGCCAGTAGTTCAATGGCAGGGTACTACGAGCAGTACTTC. The full variable domain, completed using reference TRBV19 and TRBJ2-7, is DGGITQSPKYLFRKEGQNVTLSCEQNLNHDAMYWYRQDPGQGLRLIYYSQIVNDFQKGDIAEGYSVSREKKESFPLTVTSAQKNPTAFYLCASSSMAGYYEQYFGPGTRLTVT.

The rearrangement links TRBV4-2 to TRBJ2-1; 7 bases are a match to TRBD2. Unmatched junction bases numbered 9, after V lost 0 bases and J lost 4 bases. Germline loops: CDR1 LGHNA, CDR2 YNFKEQ. This CDR3 is 17 amino acids long. The CDR3 DNA reads as TGTGCCAGCAGCCAAGACCTACGACTAGCCCCTTACAATGAGCAGTTCTTC. Protein: CASSQDLRLAPYNEQFF.

The rearrangement uses TRBV7-9 and TRBJ2-7; 9 nucleotides align to TRBD1. Germline V gene data show CDR1 as SEHNR and CDR2 as FQNEAQ (reference sequence). This CDR3 spans 15 amino acids. V lost 5 bases to trimming and J lost 5 bases; unmatched junction nucleotides: 10. CDR3 bases: TGTGCCAGCAGCCGATCCCGGGACAGGGCCCACGAGCAGTACTTC. Translation gives CASSRSRDRAHEQYF.

Of note for this clone: The sample has other DNA sequences that encode this CDR3 too. V is TRBV5-1 and J is TRBJ2-7; perhaps TRBD1 as D (5 bases). CDR1 is SGHRS and CDR2 is YFSETQ in the germline V gene. The V gene lost 0 bases and the J gene lost 2 bases, with 6 bases spanning the gap. This CDR3 has 13 amino acids. The CDR3 sequence: CASSLEGTYEQYF. In DNA form, the CDR3 reads TGCGCCAGCAGCTTGGAGGGGACCTACGAGCAGTACTTC.

The chain carries TRBV15 and TRBJ2-6; no firm D call. Between the trimmed V and J ends, which lost 0 bases and 1 base, there was a span of 13 bases. Germline V gene lookup returns CDR1 LNHNV and CDR2 YYDKDF (reference sequence). The CDR3 has 18 amino acids. The CDR3: CATSRERPSSSGANVLTF. The CDR3 DNA reads as TGTGCCACCAGCAGAGAAAGACCATCTAGTTCTGGGGCCAACGTCCTGACTTTC.